This TCR beta chain was sequenced for a study of early T cells in non-severe SARS-CoV-2 infection. About the research overall: With bulk RNA from unsorted whole blood as input, sequencing yielded unpaired chains.

In the library, individual cDNA molecules carried attached unique molecular identifiers. TCRdb reprocessed the 5' RACE reads with MiXCR, giving one entry per CDR3 protein. The sample consists of approximately 75,000 distinct CDR3 sequences, about 14% of them appearing once. This clonotype has a single count. The V segment lost 4 bases and the J segment 6 bases; nucleotides outside the gene matches: 9. The CDR3 loop spans 16 amino acids. Germline V CDR1 and CDR2: KGHSH, LQKENI. This sample comprised whole blood, obtained at baseline. The receptor was derived from an adult who was a healthcare worker with PCR-confirmed SARS-CoV-2 infection or an uninfected control (not recorded which). The chain is built from TRBV18 and TRBJ2-1, with 10 bases aligning to TRBD2. The CDR3 region is CASSLLTSGAVNEQFF. The CDR3 DNA sequence: TGTGCCAGCTCACTGTTAACTAGCGGGGCCGTCAATGAGCAGTTCTTC.